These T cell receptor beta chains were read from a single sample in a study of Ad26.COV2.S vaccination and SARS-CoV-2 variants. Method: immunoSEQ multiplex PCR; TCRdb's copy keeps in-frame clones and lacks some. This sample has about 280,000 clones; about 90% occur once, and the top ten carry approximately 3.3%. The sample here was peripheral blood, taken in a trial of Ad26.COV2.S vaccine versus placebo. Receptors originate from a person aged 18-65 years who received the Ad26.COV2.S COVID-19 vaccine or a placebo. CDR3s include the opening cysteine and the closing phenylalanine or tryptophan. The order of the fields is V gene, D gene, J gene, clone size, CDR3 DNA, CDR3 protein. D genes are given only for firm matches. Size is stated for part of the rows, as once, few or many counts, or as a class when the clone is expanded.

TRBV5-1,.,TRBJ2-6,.,TGCGCCAGCAGCTTGGTGTTCTCTGGGGCCAACGTCCTGACTTTC,CASSLVFSGANVLTF
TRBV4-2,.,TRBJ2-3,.,TGTGCCAGCAGCCCCATGGCCGGTACCACAGATACGCAGTATTTT,CASSPMAGTTDTQYF
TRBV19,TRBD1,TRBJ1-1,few,TGTGCCAGTAGCCCCGGACAGGGAACGACTGAAGCTTTCTTT,CASSPGQGTTEAFF
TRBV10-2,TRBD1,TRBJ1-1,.,TGCGCCAGCAGGACGGACAGGGCCCACACTGAAGCTTTCTTT,CASRTDRAHTEAFF
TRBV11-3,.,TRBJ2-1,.,TGTGCCAGCAGCGCTAGAGGCGAGCAGTTCTTC,CASSARGEQFF
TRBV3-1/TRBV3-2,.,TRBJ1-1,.,TGTGCCAGCAGCCGAAGTCGGAGCCTCGATGTCACTGAAGCTTTCTTT,CASSRSRSLDVTEAFF
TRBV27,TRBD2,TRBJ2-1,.,TGTGCCAGCCGGGGGGATTTGACCTACAATGAGCAGTTCTTC,CASRGDLTYNEQFF
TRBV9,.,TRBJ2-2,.,TGTGCCAGCAGCGTAGTGGTTAACACCGGGGAGCTGTTTTTT,CASSVVVNTGELFF
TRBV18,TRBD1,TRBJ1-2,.,TGTGCCAGCTCACACGGGACAGGTGGAGGGACTTATGGCTACACCTTC,CASSHGTGGGTYGYTF
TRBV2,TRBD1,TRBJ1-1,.,TGTGCCAGCACCCCTAGGGGGCCTGAAGCTTTCTTT,CASTPRGPEAFF
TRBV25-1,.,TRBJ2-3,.,TGTGCCAGCAGTGAGAGGCTCTATAGAGATACGCAGTATTTT,CASSERLYRDTQYF
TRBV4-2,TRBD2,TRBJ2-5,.,TGTGCCAGCAGCCACTTGTATGGGACTAGCGGGGCTTTTGAGACCCAGTACTTC,CASSHLYGTSGAFETQYF
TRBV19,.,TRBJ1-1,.,TGTGCCAGTAGTTCCCGTTCTCGTCATGGACCGAACACTGAAGCTTTCTTT,CASSSRSRHGPNTEAFF
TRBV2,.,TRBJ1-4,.,TGTGCCAGCAGTGCAGGGATTGTTGAAAAACTGTTTTTT,CASSAGIVEKLFF
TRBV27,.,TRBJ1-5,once,TGTGCCAGCAGTTTTGTGGATACTTCAGGTCAGCCCCAGCATTTT,CASSFVDTSGQPQHF
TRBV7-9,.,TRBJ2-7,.,TGTGCCAGCAGCTCCCCCAACCGAGAGCAGTACTTC,CASSSPNREQYF
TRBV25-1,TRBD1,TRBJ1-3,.,TGTGCCAGCAGGGAGGACAGGGGGAGTGCGAACACCATATATTTT,CASREDRGSANTIYF
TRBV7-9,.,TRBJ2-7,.,TGTGCCAGCAGCAACGGAATCCGGTCCGAGCAGTACTTC,CASSNGIRSEQYF
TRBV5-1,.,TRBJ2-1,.,TGCGCCAGCAGCTTGGCTAGCAGCTCCTACAATGAGCAGTTCTTC,CASSLASSSYNEQFF
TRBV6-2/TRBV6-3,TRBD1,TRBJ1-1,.,TGTGCCAGCAGTTACCGACAGGGAGCAGCCCTGAACACTGAAGCTTTCTTT,CASSYRQGAALNTEAFF